These 7 T cell receptor beta chains came from one sample sequenced in a study of blood T cell repertoires in COVID-19. The data were produced by immunoSEQ multiplex PCR, yet TCRdb's version contains in-frame clones alone and is incomplete. Of hundreds of thousands of clones listed, over 85% are singletons. The sequenced material came from PBMCs or T cells enriched from blood (not recorded which). These receptor sequences come from a woman aged 45-65 years who had been exposed to COVID-19.

In this sample, this clone turned up once. This chain uses TRBV30 with TRBJ1-2; D gene uncertain. CDR1 GTSNPN and CDR2 SVGIG come from the germline V gene (reference sequence). The CDR3 covers 13 residues. The V gene lost 0 bases and the J gene lost 0 bases, with 5 bases spanning the gap. This chain's CDR3 is CAWSVLTNYGYTF. The CDR3 DNA reads as TGTGCCTGGAGTGTACTTACTAACTATGGCTACACCTTC.

The chain uses TRBV19 and TRBJ1-6; the match to TRBD1 covers 9 bases. The CDR3 has 15 residues. V lost 6 bases, J lost 9 bases, and 9 bases stayed unmatched. From germline, CDR1 is LNHDA and CDR2 SQIVND (reference sequence). In DNA, the CDR3 is TGTGCCAGTAGGAGTCGGACAGGGGTTAGTTCACCCCTCCACTTT. Translated, it gives CASRSRTGVSSPLHF.

The V and J genes are TRBV3-1 (or the pseudogene TRBV3-2) and TRBJ2-5, with 11 bases aligning to TRBD2. The germline V gene encodes CDR1 LGHDT and CDR2 YNNKEL (reference sequence). V gave up 5 bases and J gave up 3 bases; unmatched junction bases: 2. This CDR3 spans 14 amino acids. Here the CDR3 DNA reads TGTGCCAGCAGCTTGACTAGCGGGGAAGAGACCCAGTACTTC. This sequence encodes CASSLTSGEETQYF.

This clone was found a few times. The chain recombines TRBV15 with TRBJ1-3; weak D call: TRBD1 (5 bases). Trimming shortened V by 0 bases and J by 0 bases, and 12 bases separated the two germline ends. Germline CDR1 LNHNV, CDR2 YYDKDF (reference sequence). This CDR3 is built from 17 residues. The CDR3 coding sequence is TGTGCCACCAGCAGAGATATCACAGGCCCCTCTGGAAACACCATATATTTT. It codes for CATSRDITGPSGNTIYF.

V and J are TRBV18 and TRBJ2-7; TRBD1 agrees at 7 bases. The trim removed 2 bases at V and 5 bases at J, leaving 3 bases unmatched. Germline V gene sequence: CDR1 KGHSH, CDR2 LQKENI. The CDR3 is made up of 13 amino acids. The CDR3 nucleotides are TGTGCCAGCTCACCAAGGGACAGCCACGAGCAGTACTTC. Protein: CASSPRDSHEQYF.

The rearrangement joins TRBV28 to TRBJ1-3; D possibly corresponds to TRBD1 (5 bases). Looked up from germline, CDR1 is MDHEN and CDR2 is SYDVKM. V lost 5 bases and J lost 0, with 11 bases in between. The CDR3 spans 15 residues. The CDR3 loop reads CASSGGSNSGNTIYF. Written as DNA, the CDR3 is TGTGCCAGCAGTGGGGGGTCCAACTCTGGAAACACCATATATTTT.

The chain employs TRBV7-8 and TRBJ1-1, with a weak D call TRBD1 (5 bases). Germline V CDR1 and CDR2: SGHVS, FQNEAQ. V was shortened by 1 base and J by 3 bases, with 12 bases between the two germline ends. The CDR3 is made up of 15 amino acids. The CDR3: CASSLGPGGDTEAFF. The CDR3 DNA sequence: TGTGCCAGCAGCTTAGGACCGGGAGGGGACACTGAAGCTTTCTTT.